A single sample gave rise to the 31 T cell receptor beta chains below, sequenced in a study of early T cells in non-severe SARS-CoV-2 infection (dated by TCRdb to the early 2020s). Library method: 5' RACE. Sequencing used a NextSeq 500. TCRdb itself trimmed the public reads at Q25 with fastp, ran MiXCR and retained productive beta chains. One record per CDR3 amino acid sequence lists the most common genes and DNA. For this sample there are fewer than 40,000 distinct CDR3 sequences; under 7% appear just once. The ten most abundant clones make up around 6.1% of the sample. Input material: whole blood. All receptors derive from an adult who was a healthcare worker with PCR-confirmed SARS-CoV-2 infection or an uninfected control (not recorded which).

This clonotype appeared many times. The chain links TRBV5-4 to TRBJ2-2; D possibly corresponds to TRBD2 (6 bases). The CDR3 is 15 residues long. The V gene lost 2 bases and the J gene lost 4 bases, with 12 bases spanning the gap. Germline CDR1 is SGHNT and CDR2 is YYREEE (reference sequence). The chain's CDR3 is CASSFSGRGTGELFF. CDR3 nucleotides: TGTGCCAGCAGCTTCTCCGGGAGAGGCACCGGGGAGCTGTTTTTT.

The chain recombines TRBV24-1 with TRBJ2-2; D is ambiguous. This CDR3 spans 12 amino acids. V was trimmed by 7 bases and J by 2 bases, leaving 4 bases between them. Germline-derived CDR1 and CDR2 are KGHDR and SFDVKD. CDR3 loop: CATSRNTGELFF. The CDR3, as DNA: TGTGCCACCAGCCGAAACACCGGGGAGCTGTTTTTT.

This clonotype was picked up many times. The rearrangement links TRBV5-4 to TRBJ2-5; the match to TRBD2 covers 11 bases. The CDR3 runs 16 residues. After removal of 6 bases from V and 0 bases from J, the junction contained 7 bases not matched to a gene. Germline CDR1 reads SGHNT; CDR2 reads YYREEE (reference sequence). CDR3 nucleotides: TGTGCCAGCAAAAAAGGGACTAGCGGAAACCAAGAGACCCAGTACTTC. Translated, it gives CASKKGTSGNQETQYF.

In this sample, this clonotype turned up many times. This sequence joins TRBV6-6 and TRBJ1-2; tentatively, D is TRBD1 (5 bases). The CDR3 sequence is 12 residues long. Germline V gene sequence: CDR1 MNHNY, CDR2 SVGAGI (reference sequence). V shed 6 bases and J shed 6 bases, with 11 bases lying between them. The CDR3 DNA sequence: TGTGCCAGCAGCCGCGACAGAGATGGCTACACCTTC. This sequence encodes CASSRDRDGYTF.

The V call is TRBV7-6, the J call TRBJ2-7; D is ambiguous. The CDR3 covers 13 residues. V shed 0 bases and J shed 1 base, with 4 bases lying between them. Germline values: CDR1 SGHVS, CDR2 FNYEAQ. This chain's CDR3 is CASSLAQSYEQYF. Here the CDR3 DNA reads TGTGCCAGCAGCTTAGCCCAGTCCTACGAGCAGTACTTC.

CDR3 region: CASSPGRGDSYEQYF. CDR3 in DNA: TGTGCCAGCTCACCTGGTCGGGGGGACTCCTACGAGCAGTACTTC. The V gene is TRBV18, the J gene TRBJ2-7; 7 nucleotides align to TRBD2. From germline, CDR1 is KGHSH and CDR2 LQKENI. The CDR3 is 15 amino acids. V shed 3 bases, J shed 0 bases, and the junction held 5 bases outside the gene matches.

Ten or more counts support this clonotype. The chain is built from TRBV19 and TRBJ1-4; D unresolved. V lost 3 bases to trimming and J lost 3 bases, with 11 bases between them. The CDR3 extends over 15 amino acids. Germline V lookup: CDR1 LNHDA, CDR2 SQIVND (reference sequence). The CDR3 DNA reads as TGTGCCAGTAGTATGAGAGTCTCGGCTAATGAAAAACTGTTTTTT. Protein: CASSMRVSANEKLFF.

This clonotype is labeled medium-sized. The CDR3 sequence is CASGDRVRAFF. CDR3 nucleotide sequence: TGTGCCAGCGGGGACAGGGTTCGGGCTTTCTTT. V usage is TRBV6-6 and J usage is TRBJ1-1; 9 bases are a match to TRBD1. The CDR3 covers 11 residues. Germline loops: CDR1 MNHNY, CDR2 SVGAGI (reference sequence). J was trimmed by 11 bases and V by 8 bases; bases with no gene match: 6.

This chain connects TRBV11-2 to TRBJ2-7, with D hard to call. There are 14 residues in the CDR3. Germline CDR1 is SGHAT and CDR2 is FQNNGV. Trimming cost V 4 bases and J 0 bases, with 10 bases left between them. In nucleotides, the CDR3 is TGTGCCAGCAGCTCCGGTAGTTTCTCCTACGAGCAGTACTTC. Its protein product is CASSSGSFSYEQYF.

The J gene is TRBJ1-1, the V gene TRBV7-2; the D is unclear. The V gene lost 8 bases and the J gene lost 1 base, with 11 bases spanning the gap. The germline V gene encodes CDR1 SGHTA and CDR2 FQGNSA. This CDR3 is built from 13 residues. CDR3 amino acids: CASGQIPNTEAFF. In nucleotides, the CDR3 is TGTGCCAGCGGCCAGATTCCGAACACTGAAGCTTTCTTT. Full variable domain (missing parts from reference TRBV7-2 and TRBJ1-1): GAGVSQSPSNKVTEKGKDVELRCDPISGHTALYWYRQSLGQGLEFLIYFQGNSAPDKSGLPSDRFSAERTGGSVSTLTIQRTQQEDSAVYLCASGQIPNTEAFFGQGTRLTVV.

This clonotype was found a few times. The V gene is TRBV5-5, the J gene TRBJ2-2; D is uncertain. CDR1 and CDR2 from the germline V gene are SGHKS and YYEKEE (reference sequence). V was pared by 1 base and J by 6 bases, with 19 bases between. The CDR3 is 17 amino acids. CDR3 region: CASSLFSRGVSSGELFF. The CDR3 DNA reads TGTGCCAGCAGCTTGTTTTCTCGAGGAGTATCATCCGGGGAGCTGTTTTTT.

The CDR3 is CASSLERGNEKLFF. The CDR3, as DNA: TGTGCCAGCAGTCTCGAGAGAGGGAATGAAAAACTGTTTTTT. This rearrangement joins TRBV7-2 to TRBJ1-4, with D unclear. Germline V gene sequence: CDR1 SGHTA, CDR2 FQGNSA. The CDR3 covers 14 residues. V gave up 6 bases and J gave up 5 bases, with 13 bases separating them.

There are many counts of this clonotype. The CDR3 protein is CASSYRGENYEQYF. The CDR3 nucleotides read TGTGCCAGCAGTTACCGGGGGGAAAACTACGAGCAGTACTTC. The rearrangement joins TRBV6-2 or TRBV6-3 to TRBJ2-7; 7 bases agree with TRBD2. The germline V gene has CDR1 MNHEY and CDR2 SVGEGT. V lost 2 bases and J lost 3; bases outside the gene matches: 4. The CDR3 extends over 14 amino acids.

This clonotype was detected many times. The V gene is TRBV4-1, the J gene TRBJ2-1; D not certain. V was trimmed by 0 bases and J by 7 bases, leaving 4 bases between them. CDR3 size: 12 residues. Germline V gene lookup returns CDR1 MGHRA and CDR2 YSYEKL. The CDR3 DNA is TGCGCCAGCAGCCAAGAAGTAAATGAGCAGTTCTTC. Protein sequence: CASSQEVNEQFF.

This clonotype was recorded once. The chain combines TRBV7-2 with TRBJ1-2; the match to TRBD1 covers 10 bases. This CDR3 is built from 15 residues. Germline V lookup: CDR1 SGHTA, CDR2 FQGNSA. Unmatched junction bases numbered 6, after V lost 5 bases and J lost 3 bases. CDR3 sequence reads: CASSRRQGADYGYTF. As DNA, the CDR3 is TGTGCCAGCAGCCGTCGACAGGGGGCTGACTATGGCTACACCTTC.

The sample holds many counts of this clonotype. The CDR3 region is CASSDGSPLHF. CDR3 nucleotide sequence: TGTGCCAGCAGTGACGGGTCACCCCTCCACTTT. This chain links TRBV6-1 with TRBJ1-6; D is ambiguous. V was pared by 3 bases and J by 10 bases, with 4 bases between. The CDR3 contains 11 residues. Germline-derived CDR1 and CDR2 are MNHNS and SASEGT.

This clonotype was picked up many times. The CDR3 region has the DNA TGTGCCAGCAGCTTGACTAGCGAGCAGTACTTC. This gives the protein CASSLTSEQYF. V is TRBV12-3 or TRBV12-4 and J is TRBJ2-7, with D maybe TRBD2 (6 bases). V was pared by 6 bases and J by 6 bases, with 9 bases between. The CDR3 has 11 amino acids.

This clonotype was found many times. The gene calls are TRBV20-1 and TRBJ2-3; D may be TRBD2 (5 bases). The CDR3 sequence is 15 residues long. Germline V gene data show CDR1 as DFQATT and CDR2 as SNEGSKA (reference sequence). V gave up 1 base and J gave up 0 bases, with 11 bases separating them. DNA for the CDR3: TGCAGTGCTAGAGGAGGACTGGGTAGCACAGATACGCAGTATTTT. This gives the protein CSARGGLGSTDTQYF.

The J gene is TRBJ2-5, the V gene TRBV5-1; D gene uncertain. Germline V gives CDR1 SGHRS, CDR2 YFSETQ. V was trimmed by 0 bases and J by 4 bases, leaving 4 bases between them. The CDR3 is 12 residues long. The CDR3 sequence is CASSLGLETQYF. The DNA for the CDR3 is TGCGCCAGCAGCTTGGGATTAGAGACCCAGTACTTC.

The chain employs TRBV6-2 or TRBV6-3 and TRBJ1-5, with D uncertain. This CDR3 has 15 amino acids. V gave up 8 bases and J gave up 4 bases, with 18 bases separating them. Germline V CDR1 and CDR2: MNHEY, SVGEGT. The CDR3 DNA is TGTGCCAGCGCGTTACTTCCGGACGGGAATCAGCCCCAGCATTTT. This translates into CASALLPDGNQPQHF.

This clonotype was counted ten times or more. CDR3 nucleotides: TGTGCCAGCAGCCCCGACCGGCTAGCGGTCTACAATGAGCAGTTCTTC. It specifies CASSPDRLAVYNEQFF. The rearrangement joins TRBV28 to TRBJ2-1; 7 positions agree with TRBD2. Losses at the gene ends were 6 bases for V and 3 bases for J; bases not matched to a gene: 11. Germline CDR1 MDHEN, CDR2 SYDVKM. CDR3 length: 16 amino acids.

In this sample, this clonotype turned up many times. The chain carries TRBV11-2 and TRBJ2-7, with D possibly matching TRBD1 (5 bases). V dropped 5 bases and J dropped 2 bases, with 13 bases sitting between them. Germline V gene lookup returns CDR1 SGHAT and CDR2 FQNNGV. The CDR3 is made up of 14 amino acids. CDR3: CASSALTVTYEQYF. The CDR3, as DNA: TGTGCCAGCAGCGCCCTGACAGTCACCTACGAGCAGTACTTC.

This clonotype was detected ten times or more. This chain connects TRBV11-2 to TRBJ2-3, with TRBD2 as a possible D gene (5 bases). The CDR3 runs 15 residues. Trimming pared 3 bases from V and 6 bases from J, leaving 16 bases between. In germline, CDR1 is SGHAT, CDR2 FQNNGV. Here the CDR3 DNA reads TGTGCCAGCAGCTTGAATCTAGCCCTCACGGATACGCAGTATTTT. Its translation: CASSLNLALTDTQYF.

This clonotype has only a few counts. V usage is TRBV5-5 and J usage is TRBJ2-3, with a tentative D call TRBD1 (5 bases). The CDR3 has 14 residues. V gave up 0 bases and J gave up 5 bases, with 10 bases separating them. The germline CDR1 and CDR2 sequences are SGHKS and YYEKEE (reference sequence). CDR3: CASSLGQGIDTQYF. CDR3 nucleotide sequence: TGTGCCAGCAGCTTGGGGCAGGGTATAGATACGCAGTATTTT.

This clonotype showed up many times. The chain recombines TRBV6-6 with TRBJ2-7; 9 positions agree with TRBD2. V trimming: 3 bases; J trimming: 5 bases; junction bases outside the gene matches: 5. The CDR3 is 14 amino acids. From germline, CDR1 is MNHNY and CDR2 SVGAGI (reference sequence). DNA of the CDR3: TGTGCCAGCAGTTATAGCGGGAGTCACCACGAGCAGTACTTC. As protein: CASSYSGSHHEQYF.

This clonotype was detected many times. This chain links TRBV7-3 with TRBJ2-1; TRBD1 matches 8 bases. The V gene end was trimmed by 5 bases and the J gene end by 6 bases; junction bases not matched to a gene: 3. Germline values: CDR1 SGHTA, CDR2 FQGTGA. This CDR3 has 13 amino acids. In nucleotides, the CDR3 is TGTGCCAGCAGCCGGACAGGGATCAATGAGCAGTTCTTC. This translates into CASSRTGINEQFF.

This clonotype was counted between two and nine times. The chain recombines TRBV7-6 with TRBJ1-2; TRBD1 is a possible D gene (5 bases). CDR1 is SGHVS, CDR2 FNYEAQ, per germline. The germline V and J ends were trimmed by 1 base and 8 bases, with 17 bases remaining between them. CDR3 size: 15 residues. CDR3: CASSLGGRTRGGYTF. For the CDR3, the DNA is TGTGCCAGCAGCTTAGGTGGACGGACAAGAGGGGGCTACACCTTC.

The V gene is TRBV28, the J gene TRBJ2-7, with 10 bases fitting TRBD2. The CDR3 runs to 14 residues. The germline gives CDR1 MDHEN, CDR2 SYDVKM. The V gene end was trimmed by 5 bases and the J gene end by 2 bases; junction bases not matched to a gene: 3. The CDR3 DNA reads TGTGCCAGCAGTCTAGCGGGAGATGCCTACGAGCAGTACTTC. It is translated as CASSLAGDAYEQYF.

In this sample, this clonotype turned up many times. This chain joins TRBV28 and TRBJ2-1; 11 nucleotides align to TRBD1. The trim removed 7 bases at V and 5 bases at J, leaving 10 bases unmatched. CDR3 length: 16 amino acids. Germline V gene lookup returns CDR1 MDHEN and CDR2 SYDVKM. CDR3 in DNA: TGTGCCAGCACCGGACAGGGGGCGCTTCTCGACAATGAGCAGTTCTTC. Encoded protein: CASTGQGALLDNEQFF.

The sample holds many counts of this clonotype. The CDR3 bases are TGTGCCAGCAGCGTAGTAGAGGGCTACGAGCAGTACTTC. Protein product: CASSVVEGYEQYF. The rearrangement uses TRBV9 and TRBJ2-7; tentatively, D is TRBD2 (5 bases). The germline V gene has CDR1 SGDLS and CDR2 YYNGEE. Trimming left V 0 bases short and J 3 bases short, with 7 bases between. This CDR3 region has 13 residues.

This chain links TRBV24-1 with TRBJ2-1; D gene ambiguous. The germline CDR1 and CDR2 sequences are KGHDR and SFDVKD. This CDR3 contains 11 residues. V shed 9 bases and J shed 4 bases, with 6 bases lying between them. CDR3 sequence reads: CATSGYNEQFF. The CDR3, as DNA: TGTGCCACCTCTGGGTACAATGAGCAGTTCTTC.